One and the same sample provided the 11 T cell receptor beta chains below, sequenced in a study of control samples from healthy donors and cancer patients. Generated by immunoSEQ multiplex PCR, the TCRdb table keeps only in-frame clones and is missing some. The sample lists tens of thousands of clones; approximately 87% were seen once. Sequencing was carried out using blood. Receptors were obtained from a man in his sixties in good health.

The gene calls are TRBV6-6 and TRBJ2-7; tentatively, D is TRBD2 (5 bases). V was pared by 7 bases and J by 8 bases, with 27 bases between. This CDR3 comprises 16 residues. The V gene's germline CDR1 is MNHNY and CDR2 SVGAGI (reference sequence). The CDR3 loop reads CASTKSSVRDSGKQYF. CDR3 nucleotide sequence: TGTGCCAGCACCAAAAGCTCGGTCCGGGATTCAGGAAAGCAGTACTTC.

In DNA form, the CDR3 reads TGTGCCAGTGGTACCGGGGGGGCGATCTACAATGAGCAGTTCTTC. As protein: CASGTGGAIYNEQFF. The chain uses TRBV19 and TRBJ2-1, with 8 bases matching TRBD2. Germline trimming cut 8 bases from V and 3 bases from J; bases unmatched to any gene: 9. CDR1 and CDR2 (germline): LNHDA, SQIVND (reference sequence). The CDR3 covers 15 residues.

V and J are TRBV7-9 and TRBJ1-2; D gene unclear. Trimming took 1 base from V and 4 from J, leaving 7 bases between them. CDR1 is SEHNR and CDR2 is FQNEAQ in the germline V gene (reference sequence). This CDR3 contains 13 residues. The CDR3 DNA is TGTGCCAGCAGCTTAGGTGGTCCCTATGGCTACACCTTC. The encoded protein is CASSLGGPYGYTF.

As to this clone: Other DNA sequences from this sample encode an identical CDR3 as well. The chain is built from TRBV15 and TRBJ1-1; a weak D match, TRBD1 (5 bases). Trimming left V 0 bases short and J 1 base short, with 6 bases between. Per germline, CDR1 LNHNV and CDR2 YYDKDF (reference sequence). The CDR3 spans 14 residues. The chain's CDR3 is CATSREGPNTEAFF. CDR3 in DNA: TGTGCCACCAGCAGAGAGGGGCCGAACACTGAAGCTTTCTTT.

This clone is labeled medium-sized. In nucleotides, the CDR3 is TGTGCCAGCAGCCGGACTAGCAGGAATGAGCAGTTCTTC. Its translation: CASSRTSRNEQFF. The chain combines TRBV5-4 with TRBJ2-1, with 8 bases aligning to TRBD2. V shed 4 bases, J shed 7 bases, and the junction held 4 bases outside the gene matches. CDR1 and CDR2 (germline): SGHNT, YYREEE (reference sequence). The CDR3 extends over 13 amino acids.

The J gene is TRBJ1-1, the V gene TRBV6-5; D gene ambiguous. This CDR3 has 14 residues. V lost 4 bases to trimming and J lost 0 bases, with 9 bases between them. CDR1 and CDR2 from the germline V gene are MNHEY and SVGAGI. In DNA, the CDR3 is TGTGCCAGCAGTTCACGCAGGCTGAACACTGAAGCTTTCTTT. Encoded protein: CASSSRRLNTEAFF.

This clone occurred once. The rearrangement links TRBV12-3 or TRBV12-4 to TRBJ2-7; TRBD1 aligns across 8 bases. V dropped 6 bases and J dropped 3; count of bases not matched to a gene: 4. The CDR3 has 13 residues. The CDR3 reads CASRNRGDYEQYF. The CDR3 nucleotides are TGTGCCAGCAGGAACAGGGGGGACTACGAGCAGTACTTC.

This chain uses TRBV4-1 with TRBJ2-1, with 14 bases aligning to TRBD2. V lost 0 bases, J lost 12 bases, and 7 bases stayed unmatched. CDR1 and CDR2 (germline): MGHRA, YSYEKL. This CDR3 comprises 16 residues. The CDR3 spells CASSQDSTSGRAGQFF. The CDR3, as DNA: TGCGCCAGCAGCCAAGATTCGACTAGCGGGAGGGCTGGGCAGTTCTTC.

The chain carries TRBV5-1 and TRBJ1-1; a weak D match, TRBD1 (6 bases). V was pared by 8 bases and J by 4 bases, with 18 bases between. The length of the CDR3 is 14 residues. Germline V lookup: CDR1 SGHRS, CDR2 YFSETQ. CDR3 sequence reads: CASYPRGGGTEAFF. CDR3 in DNA: TGCGCCAGTTATCCGCGGGGAGGGGGCACTGAAGCTTTCTTT.

This clone was observed a few times. The CDR3, as DNA: TGTGCCAGCAGCCCGGGACTCAACTACGAGCAGTACTTC. Residues: CASSPGLNYEQYF. V gene TRBV7-8 combines with J gene TRBJ2-7; tentative D call: TRBD2 (6 bases). The CDR3 has 13 amino acids. Germline lookup yields CDR1 SGHVS and CDR2 FQNEAQ. V lost 5 bases, J lost 3 bases, and 11 bases lay in between.

The chain is built from TRBV27 and TRBJ1-5; 9 positions agree with TRBD1. Germline V gene sequence: CDR1 MNHEY, CDR2 SMNVEV (reference sequence). The CDR3 loop spans 16 amino acids. V dropped 10 bases and J dropped 3; count of bases not matched to a gene: 13. The CDR3 reads CATSPGTGTFNQPQHF. CDR3 sequence (DNA): TGTGCCACCTCACCGGGGACAGGGACATTCAATCAGCCCCAGCATTTT.